A single sample is the source of the 2 T cell receptor beta chains below, sequenced in a study of molecular identifiers for immune sequencing clone quantification. Each CDR3 protein gets one entry after TCRdb re-called the PCR reads with MiXCR. The sample consists of approximately 63,000 distinct CDR3 sequences, under 20% of them appearing once. Sequenced input: naive CD8+ T cells from blood, with Jurkat cell RNA spiked in. Subset of the sample: FACS-sorted CD8+CD4-CCR7+CD45RA+ naive T cells. These receptors were obtained from a human donor in good health. Some libraries in this study had Jurkat cell RNA spiked in.

The J gene is TRBJ2-5, the V gene TRBV12-5; D is undetermined. CDR1 is LGHNT and CDR2 is FRNRAP in the germline V gene. CDR3 length: 15 amino acids. Deletions cut 0 bases from V and 1 base from J, with 9 bases between. The CDR3 DNA sequence: TGTGCTAGTGGTTTGGTACTGTACAGCCAAGAGACCCAGTACTTC. Protein sequence: CASGLVLYSQETQYF.

This clonotype was recorded at least ten times. The genes are TRBV7-9 and TRBJ2-7; 7 bases are a match to TRBD1. Germline lookup yields CDR1 SEHNR and CDR2 FQNEAQ (reference sequence). V gave up 4 bases and J gave up 7 bases; unmatched junction bases: 13. The CDR3 loop spans 15 amino acids. As DNA, the CDR3 is TGTGCCAGCAGCTACGAGGCAGACAGGGCCACGGAGCAGTACTTC. This translates into CASSYEADRATEQYF.